The 5 T cell receptor beta chains below come from one sample, sequenced in a study of cytomegalovirus exposure and HLA in healthy donors. TCRdb keeps only in-frame clones here, not all; method: immunoSEQ multiplex PCR. The sample has about 250,000 clones, roughly 90% seen once. The sequenced sample was PBMCs. These receptors were obtained from a man between 18 and 35 years old in good health and CMV-seropositive.

The rearrangement uses TRBV4-3 and TRBJ1-5; no clear D. CDR3 length: 13 residues. V lost 0 bases to trimming and J lost 1 base, with 1 base between them. CDR1 and CDR2 (germline): LGHNA, YSLEER. CDR3 in DNA: TGCGCCAGCAGCCAAGACAGCAATCAGCCCCAGCATTTT. Translating gives CASSQDSNQPQHF.

CDR3 nucleotides: TGTGCCAGCAGTGAAGAAGGCCCCGGGACAGAATCTGGAAACACCATATATTTT. Translating it yields CASSEEGPGTESGNTIYF. This sequence joins TRBV6-1 and TRBJ1-3; 7 bases match TRBD1. Trimming took 1 base from V and 1 from J; bases not matched to a gene: 10. This CDR3 contains 18 residues. Germline V CDR1 and CDR2: MNHNS, SASEGT.

V usage is TRBV5-1 and J usage is TRBJ2-1; TRBD2 matches at 11 bases. Germline values: CDR1 SGHRS, CDR2 YFSETQ. The V segment lost 0 bases and the J segment 3 bases; nucleotides outside the gene matches: 5. This CDR3 is built from 17 residues. The CDR3 here is CASSLDIAGGDYNEQFF. The CDR3 nucleotides are TGCGCCAGCAGCTTGGATATAGCGGGAGGGGACTACAATGAGCAGTTCTTC.

V usage is TRBV29-1 and J usage is TRBJ2-2; 7 nucleotides line up with TRBD2. The CDR3 extends over 14 amino acids. Germline V gene sequence: CDR1 SQVTM, CDR2 ANQGSEA. The V gene end was trimmed by 8 bases and the J gene end by 6 bases; junction bases not matched to a gene: 12. The CDR3 nucleotides are TGCAGCTTTGGGGGGAGGGGAAGGCCCGGGGAGCTGTTTTTT. This sequence encodes CSFGGRGRPGELFF.

This clone was recorded only once. This rearrangement joins TRBV5-4 to TRBJ2-7, with 8 bases lining up with TRBD1. The CDR3 is made up of 16 amino acids. Unmatched junction bases numbered 10, after V lost 0 bases and J lost 5 bases. Per germline, CDR1 SGHNT and CDR2 YYREEE (reference sequence). This CDR3 is CASSLAGQVSGDEQYF. The CDR3 coding sequence is TGTGCCAGCAGCTTGGCGGGACAGGTGTCCGGCGACGAGCAGTACTTC.